Sequencing of this T cell receptor beta chain was carried out in a study of shared clonotypes between healthy human individuals. Turning to the study itself: Serving as donors were two women and a few men, whose ages spanned 18 to 49.

Sorted subsets were amplified in replicate PCRs using 200 ng DNA, some 31,000 T cell genomes. TCRdb's table, derived via immunoSEQ multiplex PCR, lists solely in-frame clones and lacks some. The table shows more than 2 million clones, with about 95% occurring only once. V lost 0 bases to trimming and J lost 3 bases; unmatched junction nucleotides: 0. The CDR3 consists of 16 residues. CDR1 WNHNN and CDR2 SYGVQD come from the germline V gene (reference sequence). Overall study results and limits: It was anticipated that sequencing depth would influence how many clonotypes donors shared.

Positively selected for CCR7, the CD45RO-negative cells used as naive CD8 cells excluded terminally differentiated effector memory CD45RA+ cells. Recent vaccinations or acute infections were absent in the healthy HIV-negative adult donors. Notes on this clone: The antigen is undetermined.

Material for sequencing was naive CD8+ T cells sorted from blood. This TCR was sampled from a man younger than 35 in good health. V is TRBV10-1 and J is TRBJ2-5; TRBD2 matches 14 bases. Written as DNA, the CDR3 is TGCGCCAGCAGTGAGTCGACTAGCGGGGGGGAAGAGACCCAGTACTTC. Translated: CASSESTSGGEETQYF.